This is a list of T cell receptor beta chains from one sample in a study of cytomegalovirus exposure and HLA in healthy donors. Sequenced by immunoSEQ multiplex PCR; TCRdb stores in-frame clones only, minus some. In total, the table holds 65,000 to 90,000 clones. Sequenced material: PBMCs. The receptors were sampled from a middle-aged man in good health and CMV-seronegative. The CDR3 runs from the conserved cysteine through the conserved F or W. A D gene is named only where the DNA matches it firmly.

V: TRBV19; D: .; J: TRBJ2-7; CDR3: CASSTTQQAFYEQYF; DNA: TGTGCCAGTAGTACGACCCAACAGGCCTTTTACGAGCAGTACTTC
V: TRBV5-1; D: .; J: TRBJ1-3; CDR3: CASSLGSTGNTIYF; DNA: TGCGCCAGCAGCCTGGGGAGTACTGGAAACACCATATATTTT
V: TRBV5-4; D: .; J: TRBJ1-3; CDR3: CASSLDLQNTIYF; DNA: TGTGCCAGCAGCTTGGATTTGCAGAACACCATATATTTT
V: TRBV6-5; D: TRBD1; J: TRBJ1-2; CDR3: CASSTLTGRSYGYTF; DNA: TGTGCCAGCAGTACGCTGACAGGGCGTTCCTATGGCTACACCTTC
V: TRBV5-1; D: .; J: TRBJ1-2; CDR3: CASSLGQFDGYTF; DNA: TGCGCCAGCAGCTTGGGACAGTTCGATGGCTACACCTTC
V: TRBV5-1; D: TRBD2; J: TRBJ2-3; CDR3: CASRTSGGLDTQYF; DNA: TGCGCCAGCAGGACTAGCGGGGGGTTAGATACGCAGTATTTT
V: TRBV10-2; D: TRBD1; J: TRBJ1-1; CDR3: CASSESTTGGGNTEAFF; DNA: TGCGCCAGCAGTGAGTCGACAACAGGGGGAGGGAACACTGAAGCTTTCTTT
V: TRBV18; D: .; J: TRBJ2-7; CDR3: CASSPKTGDYEQYF; DNA: TGTGCCAGCTCACCAAAGACAGGAGACTACGAGCAGTACTTC
V: TRBV18; D: .; J: TRBJ2-3; CDR3: CASSPRATDTQYF; DNA: TGTGCCAGCTCACCACGGGCCACAGATACGCAGTATTTT
V: TRBV28; D: TRBD1; J: TRBJ1-1; CDR3: CASTIRQGNTEAFF; DNA: TGTGCCAGCACCATTAGACAGGGGAACACTGAAGCTTTCTTT
V: TRBV30; D: TRBD1; J: TRBJ2-7; CDR3: CAWSPPDRSQYF; DNA: TGTGCCTGGAGTCCTCCGGACAGGTCGCAGTACTTC
V: TRBV7-2; D: .; J: TRBJ2-1; CDR3: CASSLGWEQFF; DNA: TGTGCCAGCAGCCTCGGTTGGGAGCAGTTCTTC
V: TRBV6-5; D: .; J: TRBJ1-1; CDR3: CASCRSISRCTEAFF; DNA: TGTGCCAGCTGCCGTTCTATATCCCGGTGTACTGAAGCTTTCTTT
V: TRBV5-1; D: TRBD1; J: TRBJ2-7; CDR3: CASSLPGTGSSYEQYF; DNA: TGCGCCAGCAGCTTACCAGGGACAGGGAGCTCCTACGAGCAGTACTTC
V: TRBV19; D: .; J: TRBJ2-1; CDR3: CASTTGPYNEQFF; DNA: TGTGCCAGTACTACAGGGCCGTACAATGAGCAGTTCTTC
V: TRBV21-1; D: .; J: TRBJ1-4; CDR3: CASLRDSRNEKLFF; DNA: TGTGCCAGCTTACGGGACAGTCGAAATGAAAAACTGTTTTTT
V: TRBV6-5; D: .; J: TRBJ2-5; CDR3: CASRPTLRGWETQYF; DNA: TGTGCCAGCAGGCCCACCTTGCGGGGCTGGGAGACCCAGTACTTC
V: TRBV19; D: .; J: TRBJ1-1; CDR3: CASSPDSTGLNTEAFF; DNA: TGTGCCAGTAGTCCCGACTCCACAGGGTTGAACACTGAAGCTTTCTTT
V: TRBV11-2; D: TRBD2; J: TRBJ2-5; CDR3: CASSPAGEETQYF; DNA: TGTGCCAGCAGCCCAGCGGGGGAGGAGACCCAGTACTTC
V: TRBV11-3; D: .; J: TRBJ2-3; CDR3: CASSSRTDPVTDTQYF; DNA: TGTGCCAGCAGTTCTCGGACAGATCCGGTTACAGATACGCAGTATTTT
V: TRBV2; D: TRBD1; J: TRBJ1-5; CDR3: CASTDRGRNQPQHF; DNA: TGTGCCAGCACCGACAGGGGGCGCAATCAGCCCCAGCATTTT
V: TRBV30; D: TRBD1; J: TRBJ1-4; CDR3: CAWSVQGLMDEKLFF; DNA: TGTGCCTGGAGTGTACAGGGGCTTATGGATGAAAAACTGTTTTTT
V: TRBV27; D: TRBD1; J: TRBJ1-2; CDR3: CASSLDRGLDGYTF; DNA: TGTGCCAGCAGTTTAGACAGGGGCTTGGATGGCTACACCTTC
V: TRBV6-1; D: .; J: TRBJ1-2; CDR3: CATGVVGYTF; DNA: TGTGCCACCGGAGTAGTCGGCTACACCTTC
V: TRBV5-1; D: .; J: TRBJ1-1; CDR3: CASSYDGVNTEAFF; DNA: TGCGCCAGCAGCTACGACGGGGTGAACACTGAAGCTTTCTTT
V: TRBV6-5; D: .; J: TRBJ2-2; CDR3: CASSYSQGPTGELFF; DNA: TGTGCCAGCAGTTACTCGCAGGGGCCCACCGGGGAGCTGTTTTTT
V: TRBV5-6; D: .; J: TRBJ1-3; CDR3: CASSAFGGGGNTIYF; DNA: TGTGCCAGCAGCGCTTTCGGGGGAGGAGGAAACACCATATATTTT
V: TRBV30; D: .; J: TRBJ2-2; CDR3: CAWSGGANTGELFF; DNA: TGTGCCTGGTCGGGGGGCGCGAACACCGGGGAGCTGTTTTTT
V: TRBV6-1; D: .; J: TRBJ1-6; CDR3: CASSVQDSDNSPLHF; DNA: TGTGCCAGCAGTGTCCAGGACAGTGATAATTCACCCCTCCACTTT
V: TRBV12-5; D: .; J: TRBJ1-2; CDR3: CASGIGGLSYGYTF; DNA: TGTGCTAGTGGTATAGGAGGACTGAGCTATGGCTACACCTTC
V: TRBV5-1; D: TRBD2; J: TRBJ2-1; CDR3: CASSFLAGGDSYNEQFF; DNA: TGCGCCAGCAGCTTCCTAGCGGGGGGGGACTCCTACAATGAGCAGTTCTTC
V: TRBV7-9; D: TRBD1; J: TRBJ2-3; CDR3: CASSPQGVSTDTQYF; DNA: TGTGCCAGCAGCCCACAGGGGGTGAGCACAGATACGCAGTATTTT
V: TRBV19; D: .; J: TRBJ1-5; CDR3: CASSPPGSNQPQHF; DNA: TGTGCCAGTAGCCCCCCGGGTAGCAATCAGCCCCAGCATTTT
V: TRBV7-6; D: .; J: TRBJ1-3; CDR3: CASSPGSSGNTIYF; DNA: TGTGCCAGCAGCCCAGGGTCCTCTGGAAACACCATATATTTT
V: TRBV27; D: TRBD1; J: TRBJ1-4; CDR3: CASSFLGQGAGEKLFF; DNA: TGTGCCAGCAGTTTCCTAGGACAGGGGGCTGGGGAAAAACTGTTTTTT
V: TRBV6-1; D: .; J: TRBJ1-1; CDR3: CASSIDEGGTEAFF; DNA: TGTGCCAGCAGTATAGACGAGGGTGGCACTGAAGCTTTCTTT
V: TRBV4-1; D: TRBD2; J: TRBJ2-5; CDR3: CASSWGLALGQETQYF; DNA: TGCGCCAGCAGCTGGGGACTAGCACTAGGGCAAGAGACCCAGTACTTC
V: TRBV5-6; D: TRBD2; J: TRBJ2-2; CDR3: CASSPGLVFGELFF; DNA: TGTGCCAGCAGCCCTGGACTAGTCTTCGGGGAGCTGTTTTTT
V: TRBV11-2; D: .; J: TRBJ2-1; CDR3: CASSLVQQGQSNEQFF; DNA: TGTGCCAGCAGCTTAGTTCAGCAAGGACAAAGTAATGAGCAGTTCTTC
V: TRBV7-9; D: .; J: TRBJ1-2; CDR3: CASSPGGARVENGYTF; DNA: TGTGCCAGCAGCCCCGGAGGGGCAAGAGTTGAGAATGGCTACACCTTC
V: TRBV5-1; D: TRBD1; J: TRBJ1-4; CDR3: CASSLQGDSTNEKLFF; DNA: TGCGCCAGCAGCTTACAGGGGGATTCAACTAATGAAAAACTGTTTTTT
V: TRBV29-1; D: TRBD1; J: TRBJ1-1; CDR3: CSVGQRNTEAFF; DNA: TGCAGCGTGGGACAGCGGAACACTGAAGCTTTCTTT
V: TRBV11-2; D: .; J: TRBJ2-7; CDR3: CASSFWTPRSNEQYF; DNA: TGTGCCAGCAGCTTTTGGACACCACGATCGAACGAGCAGTACTTC
V: TRBV5-1; D: TRBD1; J: TRBJ1-3; CDR3: CASSLDGQGNSGNTIYF; DNA: TGCGCCAGCAGCTTGGATGGACAGGGTAATAGTGGAAACACCATATATTTT
V: TRBV6-1; D: .; J: TRBJ2-5; CDR3: CASSLRQYQETQYF; DNA: TGTGCCAGCAGTCTTCGACAGTACCAAGAGACCCAGTACTTC
V: TRBV5-1; D: TRBD2; J: TRBJ2-1; CDR3: CASSSFSGGRGNEQFF; DNA: TGCGCCAGCAGCTCCTTTAGCGGGGGCCGGGGGAATGAGCAGTTCTTC
V: TRBV6-6; D: TRBD1; J: TRBJ2-1; CDR3: CASTLGQGVNEQFF; DNA: TGTGCCAGCACCTTAGGACAGGGGGTTAATGAGCAGTTCTTC
V: TRBV11-3; D: TRBD1; J: TRBJ1-6; CDR3: CASSSDRANSPLHF; DNA: TGTGCCAGCAGTTCTGACAGGGCTAATTCACCCCTCCACTTT
V: TRBV5-1; D: .; J: TRBJ2-7; CDR3: CASSSGRLATYEQYF; DNA: TGCGCCAGCAGCTCCGGACGGCTAGCTACCTACGAGCAGTACTTC
V: TRBV5-6; D: .; J: TRBJ1-1; CDR3: CASSSGLISGAFF; DNA: TGTGCCAGCAGCTCAGGACTAATATCGGGAGCTTTCTTT
V: TRBV2; D: TRBD1; J: TRBJ1-2; CDR3: CAGPGQATYGYTF; DNA: TGTGCCGGCCCGGGACAGGCTACCTATGGCTACACCTTC